This T cell receptor beta chain was found in a study of blood T cells in healthy people across ages. The second PCR ran roughly 7 to 11 cycles with a sample-barcoded 5' primer and J-beta primers. In TCRdb, the 5' RACE reads were re-called with MiXCR into one record per CDR3 protein. The sample holds 800,000 to 950,000 distinct CDR3 sequences, 29% seen once. The table lists this clonotype with many counts. The antigen remains unidentified. Trimming removed 5 bases at V and 1 base at J, with 12 bases between. This CDR3 contains 15 residues. Germline CDR1 SGHTA, CDR2 FQGNSA. Overall study results and limits: Unsorted PBMC input precluded a conclusive naive versus antigen-experienced comparison. Long-lived donors carried more naive CD4+ cells and greater diversity than aged donors.

Separately, the same data were catalogued under a study of T cells of mothers and their children. That report adds: The donors comprised a handful of children and their three healthy Caucasian mothers. Sample barcodes plus 2-4 random nucleotides came from the M1S primer.

The TCR was taken from a woman in her forties in good health. Sample: blood. This sequence joins TRBV7-2 and TRBJ1-5; weak D call: TRBD1 (5 bases). The CDR3: CASSPRVMSNQPQHF. The CDR3 DNA reads as TGTGCCAGCAGCCCCAGGGTCATGAGCAATCAGCCCCAGCATTTT.